Below are 15 T cell receptor beta chains sequenced from a single sample in a study of T-cell memory formation after mild COVID-19. MiXCR, run by TCRdb on the 5' RACE reads, gives a single entry per CDR3 protein. The repertoire holds about 280,000 distinct CDR3 sequences, with 7% to 10% as singletons. The sequenced sample consisted of PBMCs or a T cell subset sorted from them (not recorded which). The receptors here all came from a man between 18 and 35 years old who had mild COVID-19 (a few samples of this study predate the infection). Cell type and time point are not known.

This sequence joins TRBV9 and TRBJ2-3; 8 bases are a match to TRBD2. CDR1 is SGDLS, CDR2 YYNGEE, per germline. CDR3 length equals 14 residues. With 4 bases clipped from V and 8 bases from J, the junction kept 9 bases outside the gene matches. In nucleotides, the CDR3 is TGTGCCAGCAGCCCTACGGGGGGGCCGGGTACGCAGTATTTT. It codes for CASSPTGGPGTQYF.

In its sample, this clonotype was seen many times. This chain links TRBV12-3 or TRBV12-4 with TRBJ2-1; TRBD1 might be the D (6 bases). The CDR3 extends over 16 amino acids. With 5 bases removed from V and 4 bases from J, the gap between germline ends came to 18 bases. The CDR3, as DNA: TGTGCCAGCAGTCATAACCCCAGGGGTTCGTACAATGAGCAGTTCTTC. Its translation: CASSHNPRGSYNEQFF.

The rearrangement links TRBV15 to TRBJ1-4, with 7 bases aligning to TRBD1. The CDR3 runs 15 residues. CDR1 is LNHNV, CDR2 YYDKDF, per germline (reference sequence). The V segment lost 1 base and the J segment 4 bases; nucleotides outside the gene matches: 3. CDR3 region: CATSRGDSLNEKLFF. The CDR3 bases are TGTGCCACCAGCAGAGGGGACAGCCTTAATGAAAAACTGTTTTTT.

This clonotype was recorded many times. V is TRBV29-1 and J is TRBJ2-3; D is unclear. V shed 1 base and J shed 0 bases, with 8 bases lying between them. The CDR3 extends over 14 amino acids. Germline V gives CDR1 SQVTM, CDR2 ANQGSEA. This CDR3 is CSVEGTVSTDTQYF. The CDR3 DNA reads as TGCAGCGTTGAAGGGACGGTGAGCACAGATACGCAGTATTTT.

A few counts support this clonotype. V is TRBV7-7 and J is TRBJ2-7; 10 positions match TRBD1. Germline V CDR1 and CDR2: SSHAT, FNYEAQ (reference sequence). The CDR3 is 17 residues long. V lost 3 bases, J lost 5 bases, and 13 bases stayed unmatched. The CDR3 coding sequence is TGTGCCAGCAGCTTCCCGATCGGGGACAGGGGCTGCCACGAGCAGTACTTC. Protein product: CASSFPIGDRGCHEQYF. Based on the CDR3 plus reference TRBV7-7 and TRBJ2-7, the full variable domain is GAGVSQSPRYKVTKRGQDVTLRCDPISSHATLYWYQQALGQGPEFLTYFNYEAQPDKSGLPSDRFSAERPEGSISTLTIQRTEQRDSAMYRCASSFPIGDRGCHEQYFGPGTRLTVT.

This clonotype was picked up many times. V is TRBV3-1 and J is TRBJ1-2; tentatively, D is TRBD1 (5 bases). CDR1 is LGHDT and CDR2 is YNNKEL in the germline V gene (reference sequence). The CDR3 is 17 residues long. V lost 4 bases and J 0 bases, leaving 18 bases between the germline ends. CDR3 coding DNA: TGTGCCAGCAGCCCCCCGGGAAGGGGTTACGCTAACTATGGCTACACCTTC. Encoded protein: CASSPPGRGYANYGYTF.

This clonotype was seen a handful of times. This sequence joins TRBV6-6 and TRBJ2-3; D may match TRBD1 or TRBD2 (5 bases each). Germline CDR1 reads MNHNY; CDR2 reads SVGAGI (reference sequence). There are 13 residues in the CDR3. Trimming removed 6 bases at V and 8 bases at J, with 15 bases between. Here the CDR3 reads CASSRDLGGTQYF. The CDR3, as DNA: TGTGCCAGCAGCCGGGACCTTGGGGGTACGCAGTATTTT.

This clonotype has only a few counts. In nucleotides, the CDR3 is TGTGCCAGCTCTCCAAGGGCGTTAGACACTGAAGCTTTCTTT. The encoded protein is CASSPRALDTEAFF. The V call is TRBV18, the J call TRBJ1-1; D unresolved. V was clipped by 6 bases and J by 3 bases, with 14 bases between them. CDR1 KGHSH and CDR2 LQKENI come from the germline V gene. This CDR3 has 14 residues.

The table lists this clonotype with a few counts. The V call is TRBV5-1, the J call TRBJ2-1; D is unclear. V was pared by 1 base and J by 7 bases, with 18 bases between. CDR1 and CDR2 (germline): SGHRS, YFSETQ. There are 16 residues in the CDR3. CDR3 region: CASSLQLAKAGNEQFF. CDR3 nucleotides: TGCGCCAGCAGCTTGCAGCTGGCAAAGGCCGGGAATGAGCAGTTCTTC.

Here the CDR3 DNA reads TGTGCCAGCAGCCGGACGAGCGGGGGGTGGGCAGATACGCAGTATTTT. Translating it yields CASSRTSGGWADTQYF. The chain employs TRBV7-2 and TRBJ2-3; 9 nucleotides match TRBD2. V was pared by 5 bases and J by 4 bases, with 10 bases of the junction left unmatched. CDR1 and CDR2 from the germline V gene are SGHTA and FQGNSA. The CDR3 has 16 amino acids.

This clonotype was detected a few times. This rearrangement joins TRBV7-9 to TRBJ2-1; D is perhaps TRBD2 (7 bases). In germline, CDR1 is SEHNR, CDR2 FQNEAQ (reference sequence). The CDR3 covers 15 residues. Trimming left V 3 bases short and J 3 bases short, with 12 bases between. This chain's CDR3 is CASSFAGALYNEQFF. CDR3 bases: TGTGCCAGCAGCTTCGCGGGGGCCCTCTACAATGAGCAGTTCTTC.

CDR3 protein: CSVGDRDDNEQFF. The CDR3 bases are TGCAGCGTTGGTGACAGGGACGACAATGAGCAGTTCTTC. This sequence joins TRBV29-1 and TRBJ2-1, with TRBD1 identical over 7 bases. This CDR3 has 13 residues. Germline CDR1 and CDR2: SQVTM and ANQGSEA. J was trimmed by 5 bases and V by 4 bases; bases with no gene match: 5.

The chain has TRBV10-2 and TRBJ2-5, with D perhaps TRBD2 (5 bases). The CDR3 length is 12 residues. Germline V CDR1 and CDR2: WSHSY, SAAADI. V lost 7 bases, J lost 1 base, and 7 bases lay in between. The CDR3 DNA sequence: TGCGCCAGCATGAGCGGCCAAGAGACCCAGTACTTC. Translating gives CASMSGQETQYF.

This clonotype has just a few counts. The chain recombines TRBV6-1 with TRBJ1-2; 7 bases align to TRBD1. There are 14 residues in the CDR3. Unmatched junction bases numbered 4, after V lost 5 bases and J lost 1 base. Germline CDR1 MNHNS, CDR2 SASEGT. CDR3 bases: TGTGCCAGCAGTTTTGACAGGGATAACTATGGCTACACCTTC. It is translated as CASSFDRDNYGYTF.

The table lists this clonotype with many counts. The V call is TRBV18, the J call TRBJ2-1, with 9 bases that match TRBD2. CDR3 size: 13 residues. Germline trimming cut 6 bases from V and 4 bases from J; bases unmatched to any gene: 1. Germline CDR1 KGHSH, CDR2 LQKENI. The CDR3 reads CASSTSGYNEQFF. The CDR3 nucleotides read TGTGCCAGCTCCACTAGCGGGTACAATGAGCAGTTCTTC.